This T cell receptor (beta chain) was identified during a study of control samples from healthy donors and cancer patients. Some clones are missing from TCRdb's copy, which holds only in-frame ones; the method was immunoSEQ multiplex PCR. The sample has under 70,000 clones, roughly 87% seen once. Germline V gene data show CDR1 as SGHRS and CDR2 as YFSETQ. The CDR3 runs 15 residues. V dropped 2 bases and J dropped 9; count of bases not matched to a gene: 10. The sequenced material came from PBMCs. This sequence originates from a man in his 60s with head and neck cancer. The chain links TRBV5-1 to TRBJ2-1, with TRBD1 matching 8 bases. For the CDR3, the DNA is TGCGCCAGCAGCTTACATCGGCAGGGGGCGGGTGAGCAGTTCTTC. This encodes CASSLHRQGAGEQFF.